The sequence of this T cell receptor (beta chain) was determined in a study of T cells after yellow fever vaccination. Study at large: Preparing low-cell-number fractions relied on SMART-Seq v4 Ultra Low Input.

Synthesis of TCR cDNA relied on 5'RACE template switching, which attached a universal primer site and UMIs. Each CDR3 protein is one row after TCRdb ran MiXCR on the 5' RACE reads. The sample has 340,000 or so distinct CDR3 sequences; 12% are singletons. The CDR3 contains 16 residues. V lost 3 bases, J lost 0 bases, and 12 bases lay in between. Germline loops: CDR1 SGHAT, CDR2 FQNNGV. V usage is TRBV11-2 and J usage is TRBJ1-3; no reliable D call. Material: CD4+ T cells sorted from PBMCs, obtained 15 days after the yellow fever booster vaccination. The receptor's source is a man aged 18 to 29 who received the YFV17D yellow fever vaccine. In DNA form, the CDR3 reads TGTGCCAGCAGCTTCCTTATGGTCCACTCTGGAAACACCATATATTTT. This encodes CASSFLMVHSGNTIYF.